One and the same sample provided the 14 T cell receptor beta chains below, sequenced in a study of early T cells in non-severe SARS-CoV-2 infection. TCRdb ran MiXCR on the 5' RACE reads and lists one entry per CDR3 protein. The sample holds roughly 56,000 distinct CDR3 sequences, roughly 8.2% seen once. Sequencing was performed on whole blood. All receptors come from an adult who was a healthcare worker with PCR-confirmed SARS-CoV-2 infection or an uninfected control (not recorded which).

This clonotype was seen at least ten times. The chain combines TRBV12-3 or TRBV12-4 with TRBJ2-7; 9 nucleotides align to TRBD1. This CDR3 is built from 14 residues. Trimming cost V 3 bases and J 3 bases; bases outside gene matches: 3. The CDR3 region is CASSFRDRDYEQYF. The CDR3, as DNA: TGTGCCAGCAGTTTTCGGGACAGGGACTACGAGCAGTACTTC.

This clonotype occurred many times. This chain uses TRBV5-1 with TRBJ2-2; 8 bases are shared with TRBD2. CDR3 size: 16 residues. The germline CDR1 and CDR2 sequences are SGHRS and YFSETQ. J was trimmed by 5 bases and V by 0 bases; bases with no gene match: 6. CDR3 DNA: TGCGCCAGCAGCTTGGAGGTAGCGGGACGGACCGGGGAGCTGTTTTTT. It is translated as CASSLEVAGRTGELFF.

CDR3 region: CAWSVLTAYGYTF. The CDR3 nucleotides read TGTGCCTGGAGTGTACTTACAGCCTATGGCTACACCTTC. This chain uses TRBV30 with TRBJ1-2; D unclear. Germline values: CDR1 GTSNPN, CDR2 SVGIG (reference sequence). There are 13 residues in the CDR3. The germline V and J ends were trimmed by 0 bases and 4 bases, with 9 bases remaining between them.

The V and J genes are TRBV7-9 and TRBJ1-1; no definite D call. Germline V gene sequence: CDR1 SEHNR, CDR2 FQNEAQ (reference sequence). The CDR3 spans 14 residues. Trimming removed 2 bases at V and 5 bases at J, with 12 bases between. CDR3 amino acids: CASSLYVGRTEAFF. Here the CDR3 DNA reads TGTGCCAGCAGCTTATATGTGGGGAGAACTGAAGCTTTCTTT.

This clonotype was seen a handful of times. The chain couples TRBV30 to TRBJ2-5; possibly TRBD1 or TRBD2 for D (5 bases each). This CDR3 contains 14 residues. CDR1 and CDR2 (germline): GTSNPN, SVGIG (reference sequence). V lost 8 bases, J lost 4 bases, and 20 bases lay in between. The chain's CDR3 is CASTRWGRGETQYF. DNA for the CDR3: TGTGCCAGTACTCGGTGGGGCCGGGGAGAGACCCAGTACTTC.

V usage is TRBV3-1 and J usage is TRBJ2-7, with 10 nucleotides matching TRBD2. V shed 4 bases and J 3 bases; nucleotides not matched to a gene: 6. CDR1 and CDR2 from the germline V gene are LGHDT and YNNKEL (reference sequence). The CDR3 consists of 15 residues. CDR3 coding DNA: TGTGCCAGCAGCCTTCAAAGGACTAGCGGCTACGAGCAGTACTTC. Translated: CASSLQRTSGYEQYF.

Here the CDR3 reads CAWSSSGGANEKLFF. For the CDR3, the DNA is TGTGCCTGGAGTTCCTCGGGGGGAGCTAATGAAAAACTGTTTTTT. V usage is TRBV30 and J usage is TRBJ1-4; D might be TRBD1 (5 bases). This CDR3 spans 15 amino acids. Germline V CDR1 and CDR2: GTSNPN, SVGIG (reference sequence). The germline V and J ends were trimmed by 2 bases and 3 bases, with 13 bases remaining between them. Combining the CDR3 with reference TRBV30 and TRBJ1-4 gives the whole variable domain SQTIHQWPATLVQPVGSPLSLECTVEGTSNPNLYWYRQAAGRGLQLLFYSVGIGQISSEVPQNLSASRPQDRQFILSSKKLLLSDSGFYLCAWSSSGGANEKLFFGSGTQLSVL.

This clonotype was picked up many times. This chain joins TRBV12-3 or TRBV12-4 and TRBJ2-3, with D perhaps matching TRBD2 (5 bases). The V end lost 8 bases, the J end lost 0 bases, and 15 bases lay between the germline ends. The CDR3 spans 15 residues. In DNA, the CDR3 is TGTGCCAGCGGATTTTCGGCGGGCAGCACAGATACGCAGTATTTT. It translates to CASGFSAGSTDTQYF.

There are a few counts of this clonotype. The chain combines TRBV6-6 with TRBJ2-7, with TRBD2 matching 10 bases. This CDR3 spans 15 amino acids. Germline trimming cut 5 bases from V and 7 bases from J; bases unmatched to any gene: 11. Germline CDR1 reads MNHNY; CDR2 reads SVGAGI (reference sequence). This chain's CDR3 is CASSTAGAGGREQYF. CDR3 coding DNA: TGTGCCAGCAGTACTGCGGGAGCGGGAGGGCGGGAGCAGTACTTC.

There are many counts of this clonotype. The rearrangement uses TRBV10-3 and TRBJ1-5, with TRBD1 as a possible D gene (5 bases). The germline gives CDR1 ENHRY, CDR2 SYGVKD. CDR3 size: 14 residues. The V and J ends lost 5 bases and 6 bases respectively, with 14 bases between them. CDR3 residues: CAISRGEVSQPQHF. CDR3 in DNA: TGTGCCATCAGTCGGGGGGAAGTGTCTCAGCCCCAGCATTTT.

This chain connects TRBV6-5 to TRBJ2-3; maybe TRBD1 (5 bases). Trimming took off 2 bases at V and 4 bases at J, with 19 bases between the two ends. The V gene's germline CDR1 is MNHEY and CDR2 SVGAGI. The CDR3 spans 17 residues. In DNA, the CDR3 is TGTGCCAGCAGTTACAGCACCAGTGGGGCCGGCGCAGATACGCAGTATTTT. Protein product: CASSYSTSGAGADTQYF.

This clonotype was seen just once. The V gene is TRBV11-2, the J gene TRBJ2-7, with 12 positions matching TRBD2. Trimming took 0 bases from V and 4 from J; bases not matched to a gene: 10. Germline loops: CDR1 SGHAT, CDR2 FQNNGV. CDR3 length: 18 residues. The CDR3 coding sequence is TGTGCCAGCAGCTTAGATTCCCTCCTAGCGGGGGGGCGGTACGAGCAGTACTTC. Encoded protein: CASSLDSLLAGGRYEQYF.

This clonotype turned up a few times. This rearrangement joins TRBV29-1 to TRBJ2-1; D is undetermined. Germline loops: CDR1 SQVTM, CDR2 ANQGSEA. V was trimmed by 2 bases and J by 7 bases, leaving 12 bases between them. The CDR3 sequence is 13 residues long. Here the CDR3 DNA reads TGCAGCGTTGAACTAGACTCCGTAAATGAGCAGTTCTTC. Residues: CSVELDSVNEQFF.

This clonotype was recorded a few times. The chain joins TRBV27 to TRBJ1-5, with 7 bases identical to TRBD1. Losses at the gene ends were 8 bases for V and 6 bases for J; bases not matched to a gene: 7. The CDR3 is made up of 13 amino acids. Germline loops: CDR1 MNHEY, CDR2 SMNVEV (reference sequence). CDR3 coding DNA: TGTGCCAGCTCCGAACAGGGGCGTCAGCCCCAGCATTTT. Amino acids: CASSEQGRQPQHF.